Listed here is a single T cell receptor beta chain. This sequence may be a read error, since a much larger clone differs from it by one base. The data were taken from a study of T cells in Graves' hyperthyroidism and ophthalmopathy. The length of the CDR3 is 15 residues. The junction had 4 bases not matched to a gene; V was cut back by 6 bases and J by 0 bases. Germline V gene lookup returns CDR1 SGHRS and CDR2 YFSETQ. Isolation of PBMCs was performed on 8 to 10 ml fresh peripheral blood. RNA transcripts served as the template for amplifying TCR beta CDR3 regions. Researchers ran a first-round RT-PCR on the TCR CDR3 using the HTBI primer set. Each CDR3 protein gets one entry after TCRdb re-called the multiplex PCR reads with MiXCR. The table includes 370,000 or so distinct CDR3 sequences, approximately 15% detected once.

The chain recombines TRBV5-1 with TRBJ2-5; 11 bases map to TRBD2. The sequenced sample consisted of blood. This sequence was found in a man younger than 45 with Graves' hyperthyroidism that later progressed to Graves' ophthalmopathy. The CDR3 loop is CASTFSGRDQETQYF. The CDR3 DNA reads TGCGCCAGCACTTTTAGCGGGAGGGACCAAGAGACCCAGTACTTC.